This is a list of T cell receptor beta chains from one sample in a study of long-term antiretroviral therapy in people with HIV. Produced via immunoSEQ multiplex PCR; TCRdb's table is partial and in-frame only. Here the sample spans roughly 23,000 clones, about four fifths being singletons. The material was unsorted PBMCs, obtained around 6 years after starting antiretroviral therapy. Receptors were obtained from a man under 40 with HIV. CDR3s include the opening cysteine and the closing phenylalanine or tryptophan. The order of the fields is clone size, V gene, D gene, J gene, CDR3 DNA, CDR3 protein. D genes are given only for firm matches. Clone size is given for some rows only: seen once, a few or many times, or a class if the clone is expanded.

-	TRBV19	-	TRBJ1-1	TGTGCCAGTAGGGCTTGGAGGGGTCGGGACACTGAAGCTTTCTTT	CASRAWRGRDTEAFF
-	TRBV19	TRBD2	TRBJ2-7	TGTGCCAGTAGTAGGGGGGGTGGCCGATCCTACGAGCAGTACTTC	CASSRGGGRSYEQYF
-	TRBV28	-	TRBJ1-1	TGTGCCAGCAGCCGCAGGGGAGTGAACACTGAAGCTTTCTTT	CASSRRGVNTEAFF
-	TRBV7-9	TRBD1	TRBJ1-4	TGTGCCAGCAGCCGCTCTGGACAGGGGGATGAAAAACTGTTTTTT	CASSRSGQGDEKLFF
-	TRBV7-9	TRBD1	TRBJ1-6	TGTGCCAGCAGCTTAGCCAGGGGGCTAAACCTTAATTCACCCCTCCACTTT	CASSLARGLNLNSPLHF
-	TRBV4-2	-	TRBJ2-7	TGTGCCAGCAGCCACGGAGATTCCTACGAGCAGTACTTC	CASSHGDSYEQYF
-	TRBV5-4	TRBD1	TRBJ2-7	TGTGCCAGCAGCTTGGCGCCAGGGGGCAACTACGAGCAGTACTTC	CASSLAPGGNYEQYF
few	TRBV19	-	TRBJ2-2	TGTGCCACGACCTTTGGCCCAGGGGGAGGGAGCACCGGGGAGCTGTTTTTT	CATTFGPGGGSTGELFF
-	TRBV19	TRBD1	TRBJ2-7	TGTGCCAGTAGTGTAACAGGGGCCTACGAGCAGTACTTC	CASSVTGAYEQYF
-	TRBV5-4	TRBD2	TRBJ2-2	TGTGCCAGCAGCTCCGGGACTAGCGGGAGTACCACCGGGGAGCTGTTTTTT	CASSSGTSGSTTGELFF
once	TRBV6-5	-	TRBJ2-2	TGTGCCAGCAGTTTATCAAATGTCGGGGAGCTGTTTTTT	CASSLSNVGELFF
-	TRBV19	-	TRBJ1-4	TGTGCCAGTAGTATAGATGAGGCAGGTTCCGATAATGAAAAACTGTTTTTT	CASSIDEAGSDNEKLFF
-	TRBV5-4	-	TRBJ2-3	TGTGCCAGCAGCTTAGGGTATGGAGATACGCAGTATTTT	CASSLGYGDTQYF
few	TRBV7-2	TRBD1	TRBJ1-3	TGTGCCAGCAGACGACGACAGGGCGACGTTGGAAACACCATATATTTT	CASRRRQGDVGNTIYF
-	TRBV10-1	-	TRBJ1-3	TGCGCCAGCAGTGAGGATAGGACAAAGGGAAACACCATATATTTT	CASSEDRTKGNTIYF